This T cell receptor beta chain is from a study of CD8+CD57+ T cells in acquired aplastic anemia. At least ten counts were recorded for this clonotype. TCR beta VDJ and CDR3 were profiled, and genomic DNA was the template. Each CDR3 protein gets one entry after TCRdb re-called the reads with MiXCR. The data contain about 130,000 distinct CDR3 sequences, 48% of them seen just once; the ten biggest clones take up 2.5% to 3%. This receptor was taken from a human donor in good health, serving as a control. Sequencing input: sorted CD4+, CD8+, or CD8+CD57+ T cells (not recorded which) from PBMCs.

CDR3 DNA sequence: TGTGCCAGCAGTTCGGGACAGGGGGCGGCGGGTGAAGCTTTCTTT. It is translated as CASSSGQGAAGEAFF. The J gene is TRBJ1-1, the V gene TRBV7-9; 12 nucleotides line up with TRBD1. Unmatched junction bases numbered 9, after V lost 6 bases and J lost 7 bases. The germline CDR1 and CDR2 sequences are SEHNR and FQNEAQ (reference sequence). The CDR3 is 15 residues long.